The clone carrying this TCR beta chain was detected ten times or more. This CDR3 contains 14 residues. In germline, CDR1 is SNHLY, CDR2 FYNNEI. The ends were cut back, 8 bases at V and 2 bases at J, with 14 bases in the middle. This entry is derived from a study of early T cells in non-severe SARS-CoV-2 infection. TCRdb ran MiXCR on the 5' RACE reads and lists one entry per CDR3 protein. This table holds fewer than 120,000 distinct CDR3 sequences, roughly 12% found once. This chain joins TRBV2 and TRBJ2-3; TRBD1 or TRBD2 may be the D gene (5 bases each). The TCR originated in an adult who was a healthcare worker with PCR-confirmed SARS-CoV-2 infection or an uninfected control (not recorded which). The sequences come from whole blood, collected at baseline. CDR3 loop: CASRSGPTTDTQYF. CDR3 DNA: TGTGCCAGCCGGTCGGGGCCTACCACAGATACGCAGTATTTT.